This TCR beta chain was found in a study of circulating and synovial CD4+ cells in juvenile arthritis. Broader study findings: Diversity here was lower than in bulk blood CD4 cells.

On this clone: Antigen specificity is unknown.

CDR1 and CDR2 from the germline V gene are SNHLY and FYNNEI. Trimming removed 6 bases at V and 0 bases at J, with 11 bases between. CDR3 length equals 14 residues. TCRdb's copy holds only in-frame clones and misses some; the assay was immunoSEQ multiplex PCR. This sample carries about 33,000 clones, more than 90% of them seen once, and the ten largest clones take about 0.61%. The sequence came from a human donor with juvenile idiopathic arthritis. The V and J genes are TRBV2 and TRBJ2-5; D possibly corresponds to TRBD1 (6 bases). Sample: CD4+ T cells from blood. In DNA form, the CDR3 reads TGTGCCAGCAGGGACAGTACGTACCAAGAGACCCAGTACTTC. As protein: CASRDSTYQETQYF.